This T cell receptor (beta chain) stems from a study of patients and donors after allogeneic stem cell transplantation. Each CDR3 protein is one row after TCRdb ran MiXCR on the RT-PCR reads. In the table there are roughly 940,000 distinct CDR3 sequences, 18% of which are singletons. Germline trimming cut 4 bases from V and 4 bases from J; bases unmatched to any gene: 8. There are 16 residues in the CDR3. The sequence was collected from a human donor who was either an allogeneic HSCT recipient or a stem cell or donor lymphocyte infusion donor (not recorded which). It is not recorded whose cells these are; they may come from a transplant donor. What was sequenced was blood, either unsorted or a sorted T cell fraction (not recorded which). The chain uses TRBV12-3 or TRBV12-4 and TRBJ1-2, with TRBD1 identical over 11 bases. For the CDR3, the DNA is TGTGCCAGCAGTTCCCGAGGACAGGGGGCCGTCTATGGCTACACCTTC. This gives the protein CASSSRGQGAVYGYTF.